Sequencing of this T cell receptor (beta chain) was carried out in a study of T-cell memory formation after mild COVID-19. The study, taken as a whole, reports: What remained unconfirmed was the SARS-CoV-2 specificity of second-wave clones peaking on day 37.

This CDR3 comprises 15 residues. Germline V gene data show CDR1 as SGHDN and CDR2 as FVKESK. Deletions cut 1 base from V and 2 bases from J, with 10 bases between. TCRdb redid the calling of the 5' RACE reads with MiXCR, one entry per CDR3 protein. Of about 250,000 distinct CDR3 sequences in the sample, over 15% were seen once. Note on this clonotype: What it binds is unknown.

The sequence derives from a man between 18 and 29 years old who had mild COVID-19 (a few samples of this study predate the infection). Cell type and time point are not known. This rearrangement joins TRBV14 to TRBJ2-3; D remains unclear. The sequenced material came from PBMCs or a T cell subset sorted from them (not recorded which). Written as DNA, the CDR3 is TGTGCCAGCAGCCAAGTAGTGGGATTCACAGATACGCAGTATTTT. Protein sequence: CASSQVVGFTDTQYF.